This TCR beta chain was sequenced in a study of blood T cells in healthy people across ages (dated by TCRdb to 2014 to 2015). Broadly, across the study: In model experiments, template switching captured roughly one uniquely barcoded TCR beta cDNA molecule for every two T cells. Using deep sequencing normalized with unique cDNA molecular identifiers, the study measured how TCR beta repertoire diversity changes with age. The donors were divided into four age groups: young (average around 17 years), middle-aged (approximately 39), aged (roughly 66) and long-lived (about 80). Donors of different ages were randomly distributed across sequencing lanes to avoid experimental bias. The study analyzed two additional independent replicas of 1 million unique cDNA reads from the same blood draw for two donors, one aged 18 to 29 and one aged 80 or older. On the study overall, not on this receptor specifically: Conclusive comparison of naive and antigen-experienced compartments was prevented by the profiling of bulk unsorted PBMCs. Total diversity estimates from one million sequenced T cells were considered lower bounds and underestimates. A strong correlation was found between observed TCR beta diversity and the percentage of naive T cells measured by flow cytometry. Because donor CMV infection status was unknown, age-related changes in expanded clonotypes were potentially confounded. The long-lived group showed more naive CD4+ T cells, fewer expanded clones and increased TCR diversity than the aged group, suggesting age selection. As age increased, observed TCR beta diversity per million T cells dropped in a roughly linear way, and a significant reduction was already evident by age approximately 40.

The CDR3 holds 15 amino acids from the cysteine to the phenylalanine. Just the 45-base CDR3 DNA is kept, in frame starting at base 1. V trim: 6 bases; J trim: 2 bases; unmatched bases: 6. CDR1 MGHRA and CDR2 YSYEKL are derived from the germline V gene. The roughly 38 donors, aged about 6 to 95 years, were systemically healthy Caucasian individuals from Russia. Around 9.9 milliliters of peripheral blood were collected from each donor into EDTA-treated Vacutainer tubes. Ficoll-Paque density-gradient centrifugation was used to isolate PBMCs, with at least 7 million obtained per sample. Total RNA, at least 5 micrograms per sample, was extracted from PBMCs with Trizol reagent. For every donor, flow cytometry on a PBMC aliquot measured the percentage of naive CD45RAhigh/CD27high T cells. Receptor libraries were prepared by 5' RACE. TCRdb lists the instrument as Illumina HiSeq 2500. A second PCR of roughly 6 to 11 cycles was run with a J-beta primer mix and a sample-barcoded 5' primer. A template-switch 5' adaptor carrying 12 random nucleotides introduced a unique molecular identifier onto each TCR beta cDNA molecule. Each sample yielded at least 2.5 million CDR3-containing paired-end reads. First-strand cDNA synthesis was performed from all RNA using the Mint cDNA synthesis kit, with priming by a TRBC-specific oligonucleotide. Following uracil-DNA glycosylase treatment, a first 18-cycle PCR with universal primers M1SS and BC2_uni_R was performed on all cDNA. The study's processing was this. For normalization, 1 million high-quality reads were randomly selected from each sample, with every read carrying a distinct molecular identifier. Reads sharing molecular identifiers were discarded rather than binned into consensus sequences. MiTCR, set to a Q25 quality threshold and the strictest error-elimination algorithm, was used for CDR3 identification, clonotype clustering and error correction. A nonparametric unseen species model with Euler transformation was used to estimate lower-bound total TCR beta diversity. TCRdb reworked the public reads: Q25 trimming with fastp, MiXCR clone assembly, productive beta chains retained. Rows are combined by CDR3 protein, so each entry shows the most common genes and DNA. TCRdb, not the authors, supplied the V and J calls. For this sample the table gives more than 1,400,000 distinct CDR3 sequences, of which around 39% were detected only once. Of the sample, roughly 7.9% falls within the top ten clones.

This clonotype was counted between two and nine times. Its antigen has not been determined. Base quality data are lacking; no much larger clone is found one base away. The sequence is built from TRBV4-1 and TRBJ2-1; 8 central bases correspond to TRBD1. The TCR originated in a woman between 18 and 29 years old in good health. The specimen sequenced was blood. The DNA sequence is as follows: TGCGCCAGCAGACAGGGGGACAGCCCCTACAATGAGCAGTTCTTC. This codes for CASRQGDSPYNEQFF.